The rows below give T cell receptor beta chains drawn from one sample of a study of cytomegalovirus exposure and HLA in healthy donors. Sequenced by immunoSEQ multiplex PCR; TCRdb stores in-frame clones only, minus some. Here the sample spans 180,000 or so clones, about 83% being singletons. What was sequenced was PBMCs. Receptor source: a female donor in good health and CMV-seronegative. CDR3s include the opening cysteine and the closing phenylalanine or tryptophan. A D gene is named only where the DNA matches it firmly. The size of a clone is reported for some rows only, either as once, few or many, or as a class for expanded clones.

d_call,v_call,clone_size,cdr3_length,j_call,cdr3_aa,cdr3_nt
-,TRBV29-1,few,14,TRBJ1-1,CSVARFGGGTEAFF,TGCAGCGTTGCTCGATTCGGGGGTGGAACTGAAGCTTTCTTT
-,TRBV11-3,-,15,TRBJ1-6,CASSLEVTDNSPLHF,TGTGCCAGCAGCTTAGAGGTGACAGATAATTCACCCCTCCACTTT
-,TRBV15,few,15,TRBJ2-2,CATSRVTRDTGELFF,TGTGCCACCAGCAGAGTTACCAGGGACACCGGGGAGCTGTTTTTT
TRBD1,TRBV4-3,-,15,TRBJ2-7,CASSQDSRQGTEQYF,TGCGCCAGCAGCCAAGATTCCCGACAGGGGACCGAGCAGTACTTC
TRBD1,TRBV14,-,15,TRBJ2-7,CASSHPKGAPKEQYF,TGTGCCAGCAGCCACCCGAAGGGGGCGCCGAAGGAGCAGTACTTC
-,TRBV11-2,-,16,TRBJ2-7,CASSPRPRGAAYEQYF,TGTGCCAGCAGCCCTCGGCCCCGGGGGGCCGCCTACGAGCAGTACTTC
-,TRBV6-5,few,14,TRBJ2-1,CASTPMGGLNEQFF,TGTGCCAGCACTCCGATGGGGGGGCTCAATGAGCAGTTCTTC
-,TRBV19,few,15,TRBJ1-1,CASSIDPGWSTEAFF,TGTGCCAGTAGTATAGATCCGGGGTGGAGCACTGAAGCTTTCTTT
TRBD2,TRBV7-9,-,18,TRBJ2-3,CASSSNWGLALITDTQYF,TGTGCCAGCAGCTCCAACTGGGGACTAGCGTTAATCACAGATACGCAGTATTTT
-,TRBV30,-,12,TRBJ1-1,CAWSPTRTEAFF,TGTGCCTGGAGTCCAACGCGGACTGAAGCTTTCTTT
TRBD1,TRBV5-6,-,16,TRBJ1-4,CASSLETGATNEKLFF,TGTGCCAGCAGCTTAGAGACAGGGGCAACTAATGAAAAACTGTTTTTT
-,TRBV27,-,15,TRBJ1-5,CASSLQDLLCQPQHF,TGTGCCAGCAGTTTACAAGACTTACTGTGTCAGCCCCAGCATTTT
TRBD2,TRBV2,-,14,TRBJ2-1,CATSATSAYNEQFF,TGTGCCACCAGTGCGACTAGCGCCTACAATGAGCAGTTCTTC
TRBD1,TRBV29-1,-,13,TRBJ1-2,CSGSDRGHYGYTF,TGCAGCGGCTCCGACAGGGGGCACTATGGCTACACCTTC